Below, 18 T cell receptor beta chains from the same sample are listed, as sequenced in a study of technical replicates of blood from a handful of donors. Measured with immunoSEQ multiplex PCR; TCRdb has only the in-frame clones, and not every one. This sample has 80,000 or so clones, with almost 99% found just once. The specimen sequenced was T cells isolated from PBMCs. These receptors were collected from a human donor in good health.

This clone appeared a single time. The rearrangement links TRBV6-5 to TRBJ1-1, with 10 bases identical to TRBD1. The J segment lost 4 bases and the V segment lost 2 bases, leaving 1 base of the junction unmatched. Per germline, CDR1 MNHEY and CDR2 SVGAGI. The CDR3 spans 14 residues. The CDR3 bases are TGTGCCAGCAGTTACCGGACAGGGGGCACTGAAGCTTTCTTT. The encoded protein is CASSYRTGGTEAFF.

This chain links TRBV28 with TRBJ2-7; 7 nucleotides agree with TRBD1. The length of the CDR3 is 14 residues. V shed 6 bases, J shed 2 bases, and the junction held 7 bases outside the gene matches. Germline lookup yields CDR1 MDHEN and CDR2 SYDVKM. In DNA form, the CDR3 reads TGTGCCAGCAGAGACGACAGGGCCCCCTACGAGCAGTACTTC. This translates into CASRDDRAPYEQYF. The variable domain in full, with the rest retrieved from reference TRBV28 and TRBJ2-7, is DVKVTQSSRYLVKRTGEKVFLECVQDMDHENMFWYRQDPGLGLRLIYFSYDVKMKEKGDIPEGYSVSREKKERFSLILESASTNQTSMYLCASRDDRAPYEQYFGPGTRLTVT.

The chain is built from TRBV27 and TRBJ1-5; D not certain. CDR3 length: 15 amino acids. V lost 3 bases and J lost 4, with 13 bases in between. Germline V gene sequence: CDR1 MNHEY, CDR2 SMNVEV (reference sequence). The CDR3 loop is CASSFSDGRNQPQHF. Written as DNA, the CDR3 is TGTGCCAGCAGTTTTTCCGATGGCAGGAATCAGCCCCAGCATTTT.

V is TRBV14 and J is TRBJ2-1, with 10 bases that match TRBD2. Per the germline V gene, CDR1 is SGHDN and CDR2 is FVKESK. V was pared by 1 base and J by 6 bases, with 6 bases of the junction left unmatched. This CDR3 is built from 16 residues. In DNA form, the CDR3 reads TGTGCCAGCAGCCAAGCGAGCGGGAGGGCCCTCAATGAGCAGTTCTTC. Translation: CASSQASGRALNEQFF.

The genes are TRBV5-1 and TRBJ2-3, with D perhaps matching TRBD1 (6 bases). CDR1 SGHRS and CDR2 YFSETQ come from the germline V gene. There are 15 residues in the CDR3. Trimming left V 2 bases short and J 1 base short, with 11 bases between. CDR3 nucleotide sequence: TGCGCCAGCAGCTTTGGACAGACGGGCACAGATACGCAGTATTTT. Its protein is CASSFGQTGTDTQYF.

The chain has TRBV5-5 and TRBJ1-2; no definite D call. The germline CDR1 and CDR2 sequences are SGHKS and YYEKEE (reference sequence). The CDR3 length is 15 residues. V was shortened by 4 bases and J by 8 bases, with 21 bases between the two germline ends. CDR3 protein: CASSLVFWTGGGYTF. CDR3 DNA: TGTGCCAGCAGCCTGGTCTTCTGGACGGGCGGGGGCTACACCTTC.

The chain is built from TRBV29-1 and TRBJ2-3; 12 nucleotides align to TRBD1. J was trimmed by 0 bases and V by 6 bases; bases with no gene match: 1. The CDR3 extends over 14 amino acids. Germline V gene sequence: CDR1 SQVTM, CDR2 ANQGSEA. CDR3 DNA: TGCAGCGTGGGACAGGGGGCTAGCACAGATACGCAGTATTTT. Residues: CSVGQGASTDTQYF.

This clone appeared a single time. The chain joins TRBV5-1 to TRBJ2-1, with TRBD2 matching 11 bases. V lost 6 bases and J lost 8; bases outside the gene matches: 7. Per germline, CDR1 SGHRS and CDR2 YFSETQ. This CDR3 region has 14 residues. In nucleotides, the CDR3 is TGCGCCAGCAATGTAGCGGGAGGGCTTTATGAGCAGTTCTTC. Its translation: CASNVAGGLYEQFF.

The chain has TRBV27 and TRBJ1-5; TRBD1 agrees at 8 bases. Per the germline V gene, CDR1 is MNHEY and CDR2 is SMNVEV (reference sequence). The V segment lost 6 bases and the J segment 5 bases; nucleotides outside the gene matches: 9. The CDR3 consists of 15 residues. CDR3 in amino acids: CASSRTPGGDQPQHF. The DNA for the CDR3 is TGTGCCAGCAGCCGAACCCCAGGGGGCGATCAGCCCCAGCATTTT.

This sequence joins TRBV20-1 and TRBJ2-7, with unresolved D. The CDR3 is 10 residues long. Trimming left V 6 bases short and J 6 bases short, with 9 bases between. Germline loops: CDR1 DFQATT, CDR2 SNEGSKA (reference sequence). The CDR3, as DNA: TGCAGTGCGGGCCTGGTCGAGCAGTACTTC. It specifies CSAGLVEQYF.

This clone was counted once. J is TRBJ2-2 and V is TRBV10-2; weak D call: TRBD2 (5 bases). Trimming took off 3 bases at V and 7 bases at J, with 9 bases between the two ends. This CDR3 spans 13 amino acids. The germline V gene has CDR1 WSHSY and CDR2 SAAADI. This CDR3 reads CASSDSGNGELFF. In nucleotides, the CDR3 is TGCGCCAGCAGTGATTCCGGGAACGGGGAGCTGTTTTTT.

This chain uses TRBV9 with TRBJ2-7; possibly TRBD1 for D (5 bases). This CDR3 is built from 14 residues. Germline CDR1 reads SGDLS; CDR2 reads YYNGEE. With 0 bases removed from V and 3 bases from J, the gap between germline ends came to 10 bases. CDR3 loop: CASSVDPDIYEQYF. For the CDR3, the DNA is TGTGCCAGCAGCGTAGATCCGGACATCTACGAGCAGTACTTC.

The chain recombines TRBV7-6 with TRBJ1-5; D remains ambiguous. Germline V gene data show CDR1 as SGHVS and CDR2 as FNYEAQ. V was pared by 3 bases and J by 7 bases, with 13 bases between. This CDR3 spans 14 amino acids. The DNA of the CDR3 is TGTGCCAGCAGCTTGTCGGGAGAAAGGCAGCCCCAGCATTTT. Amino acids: CASSLSGERQPQHF.

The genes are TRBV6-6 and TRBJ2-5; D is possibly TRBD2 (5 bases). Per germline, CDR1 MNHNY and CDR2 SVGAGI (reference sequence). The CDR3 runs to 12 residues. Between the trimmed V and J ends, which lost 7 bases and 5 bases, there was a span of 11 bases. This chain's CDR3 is CASTLPGETQYF. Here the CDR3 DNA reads TGTGCCAGCACCCTCCCGGGGGAGACCCAGTACTTC.

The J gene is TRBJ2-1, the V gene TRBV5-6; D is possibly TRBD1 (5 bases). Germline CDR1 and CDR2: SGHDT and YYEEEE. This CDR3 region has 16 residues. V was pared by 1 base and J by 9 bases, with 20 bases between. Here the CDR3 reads CASSLWATPGIIEQFF. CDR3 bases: TGTGCCAGCAGCTTGTGGGCGACACCAGGGATCATTGAGCAGTTCTTC.

CDR3 residues: CASSDIGRGTEAFF. DNA for the CDR3: TGTGCCAGCAGTGATATTGGAAGGGGCACTGAAGCTTTCTTT. The chain recombines TRBV6-1 with TRBJ1-1; D is perhaps TRBD1 (5 bases). Trimming removed 3 bases at V and 4 bases at J, with 12 bases between. This CDR3 comprises 14 residues. Germline lookup yields CDR1 MNHNS and CDR2 SASEGT.

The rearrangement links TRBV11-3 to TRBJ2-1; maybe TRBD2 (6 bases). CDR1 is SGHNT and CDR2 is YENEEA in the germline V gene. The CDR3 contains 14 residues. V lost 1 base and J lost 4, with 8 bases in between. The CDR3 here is CASSLGGTYNEQFF. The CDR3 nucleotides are TGTGCCAGCAGCTTAGGCGGGACGTACAATGAGCAGTTCTTC.

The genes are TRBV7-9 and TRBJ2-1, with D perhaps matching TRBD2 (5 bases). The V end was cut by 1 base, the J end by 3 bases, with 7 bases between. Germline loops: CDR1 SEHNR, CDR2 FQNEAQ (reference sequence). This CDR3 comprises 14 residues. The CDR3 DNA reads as TGTGCCAGCAGCTTAGTACTAGGCTACAATGAGCAGTTCTTC. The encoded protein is CASSLVLGYNEQFF.